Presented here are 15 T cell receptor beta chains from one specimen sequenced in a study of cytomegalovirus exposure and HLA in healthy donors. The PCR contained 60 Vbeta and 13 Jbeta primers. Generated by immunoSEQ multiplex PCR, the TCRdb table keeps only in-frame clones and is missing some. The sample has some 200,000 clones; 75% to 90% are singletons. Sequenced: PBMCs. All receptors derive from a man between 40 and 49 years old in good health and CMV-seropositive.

The CDR3 loop is CASSLAAGREQYF. CDR3 in DNA: TGTGCCAGCAGCTTAGCGGCGGGCCGCGAGCAGTACTTC. The V and J genes are TRBV7-2 and TRBJ2-7; tentative D call: TRBD2 (5 bases). Germline V gene data show CDR1 as SGHTA and CDR2 as FQGNSA. Trimming removed 0 bases from V and 6 bases from J, with 9 bases in between. The CDR3 extends over 13 amino acids.

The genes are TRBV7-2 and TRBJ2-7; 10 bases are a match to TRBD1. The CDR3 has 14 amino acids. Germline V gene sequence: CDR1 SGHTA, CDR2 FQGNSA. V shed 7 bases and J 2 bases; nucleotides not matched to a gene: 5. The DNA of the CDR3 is TGTGCCAGCACCCCCGGGACAGGGGCCTACGAGCAGTACTTC. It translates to CASTPGTGAYEQYF.

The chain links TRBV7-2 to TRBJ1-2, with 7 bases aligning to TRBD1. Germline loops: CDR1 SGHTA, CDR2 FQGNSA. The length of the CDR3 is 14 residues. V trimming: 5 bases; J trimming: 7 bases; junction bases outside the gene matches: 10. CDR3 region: CASSPGDSIAGYTF. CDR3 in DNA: TGTGCCAGCAGCCCCGGGGACAGTATAGCTGGCTACACCTTC.

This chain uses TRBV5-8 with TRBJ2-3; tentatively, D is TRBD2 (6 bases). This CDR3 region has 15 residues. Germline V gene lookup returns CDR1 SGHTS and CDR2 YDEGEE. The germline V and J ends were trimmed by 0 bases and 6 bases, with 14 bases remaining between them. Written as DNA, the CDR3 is TGTGCCAGCAGCTTGGCGGGACTCCGGGGGGATACGCAGTATTTT. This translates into CASSLAGLRGDTQYF.

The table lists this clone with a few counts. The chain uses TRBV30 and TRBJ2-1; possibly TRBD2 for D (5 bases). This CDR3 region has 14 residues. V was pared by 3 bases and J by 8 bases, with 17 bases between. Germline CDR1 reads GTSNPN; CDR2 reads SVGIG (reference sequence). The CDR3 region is CAWSRLSEGDEQFF. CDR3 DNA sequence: TGTGCCTGGAGCCGACTAAGCGAGGGCGATGAGCAGTTCTTC.

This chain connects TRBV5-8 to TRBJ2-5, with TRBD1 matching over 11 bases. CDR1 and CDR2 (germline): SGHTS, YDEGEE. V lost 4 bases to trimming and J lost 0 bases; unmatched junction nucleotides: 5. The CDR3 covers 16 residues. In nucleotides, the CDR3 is TGTGCCAGCAGCCCGTGGGACAGGGGGTACCAAGAGACCCAGTACTTC. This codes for CASSPWDRGYQETQYF.

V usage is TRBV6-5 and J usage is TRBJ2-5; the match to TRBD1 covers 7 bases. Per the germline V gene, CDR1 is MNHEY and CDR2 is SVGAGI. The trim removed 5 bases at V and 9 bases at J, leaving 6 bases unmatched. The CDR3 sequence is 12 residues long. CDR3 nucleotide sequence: TGTGCCAGCAGTGGTCACCAGGGGGCCCAGTACTTC. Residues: CASSGHQGAQYF.

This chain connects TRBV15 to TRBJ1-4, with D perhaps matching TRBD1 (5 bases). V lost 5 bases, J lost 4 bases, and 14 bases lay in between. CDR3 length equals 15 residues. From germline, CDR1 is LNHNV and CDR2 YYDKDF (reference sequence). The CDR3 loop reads CATSAGQRNNEKLFF. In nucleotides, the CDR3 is TGTGCCACCAGCGCAGGGCAACGGAATAATGAAAAACTGTTTTTT.

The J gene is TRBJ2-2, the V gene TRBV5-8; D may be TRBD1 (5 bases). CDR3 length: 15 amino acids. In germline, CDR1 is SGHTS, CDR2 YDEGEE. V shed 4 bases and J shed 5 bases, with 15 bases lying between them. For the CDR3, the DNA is TGTGCCAGCAGCGATCAGGGTTCCCCAACCGGGGAGCTGTTTTTT. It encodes CASSDQGSPTGELFF.

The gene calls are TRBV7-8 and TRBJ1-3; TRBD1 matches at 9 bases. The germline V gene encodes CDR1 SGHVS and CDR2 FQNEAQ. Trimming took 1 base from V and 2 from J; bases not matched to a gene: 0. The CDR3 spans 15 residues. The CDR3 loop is CASSLGTGAGNTIYF. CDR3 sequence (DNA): TGTGCCAGCAGCTTAGGGACAGGGGCTGGAAACACCATATATTTT. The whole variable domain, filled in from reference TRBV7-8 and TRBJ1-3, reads GAGVSQSPRYKVAKRGQDVALRCDPISGHVSLFWYQQALGQGPEFLTYFQNEAQLDKSGLPSDRFFAERPEGSVSTLKIQRTQQEDSAVYLCASSLGTGAGNTIYFGEGSWLTVV.

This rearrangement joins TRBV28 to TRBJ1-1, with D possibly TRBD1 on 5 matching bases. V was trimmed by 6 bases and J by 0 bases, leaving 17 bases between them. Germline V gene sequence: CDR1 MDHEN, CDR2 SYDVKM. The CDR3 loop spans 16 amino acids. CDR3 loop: CASRTRGVWMNTEAFF. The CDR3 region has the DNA TGTGCCAGCAGGACTAGGGGAGTTTGGATGAACACTGAAGCTTTCTTT. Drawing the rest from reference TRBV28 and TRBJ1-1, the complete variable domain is DVKVTQSSRYLVKRTGEKVFLECVQDMDHENMFWYRQDPGLGLRLIYFSYDVKMKEKGDIPEGYSVSREKKERFSLILESASTNQTSMYLCASRTRGVWMNTEAFFGQGTRLTVV.

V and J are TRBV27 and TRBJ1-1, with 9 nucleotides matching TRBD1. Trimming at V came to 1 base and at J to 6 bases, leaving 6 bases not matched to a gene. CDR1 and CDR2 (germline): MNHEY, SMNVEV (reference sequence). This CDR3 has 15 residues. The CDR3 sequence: CASSLFTGGRAEAFF. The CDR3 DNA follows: TGTGCCAGCAGTTTATTTACAGGGGGCCGGGCTGAAGCTTTCTTT.

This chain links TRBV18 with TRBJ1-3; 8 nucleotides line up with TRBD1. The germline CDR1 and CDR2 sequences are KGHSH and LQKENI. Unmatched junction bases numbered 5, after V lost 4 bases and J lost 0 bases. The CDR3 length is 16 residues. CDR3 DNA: TGTGCCAGCTCACAAGGACAGGGAATCTCTGGAAACACCATATATTTT. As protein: CASSQGQGISGNTIYF.

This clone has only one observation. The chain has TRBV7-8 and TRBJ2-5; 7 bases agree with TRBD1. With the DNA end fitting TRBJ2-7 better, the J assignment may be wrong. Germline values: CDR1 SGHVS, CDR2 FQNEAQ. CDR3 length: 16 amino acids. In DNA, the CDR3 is TGTGCCAGCAGCTTATACCCAGGGGGAAGCTCCTACGAGCAGTACTTC. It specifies CASSLYPGGSSYEQYF.

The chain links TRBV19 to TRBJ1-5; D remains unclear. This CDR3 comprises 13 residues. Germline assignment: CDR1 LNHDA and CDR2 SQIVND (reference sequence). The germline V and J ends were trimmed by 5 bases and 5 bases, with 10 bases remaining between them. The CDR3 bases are TGTGCCAGTAGTCTCCAGGTGGATCAGCCCCAGCATTTT. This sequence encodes CASSLQVDQPQHF. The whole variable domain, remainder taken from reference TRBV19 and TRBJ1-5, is DGGITQSPKYLFRKEGQNVTLSCEQNLNHDAMYWYRQDPGQGLRLIYYSQIVNDFQKGDIAEGYSVSREKKESFPLTVTSAQKNPTAFYLCASSLQVDQPQHFGDGTRLSIL.